This is a list of T cell receptor beta chains from one sample in a study of T cell responses to AZD1222 COVID-19 vaccine. The method was immunoSEQ multiplex PCR; TCRdb's version includes in-frame clones alone and lacks a portion of them. The data hold some 180,000 clones, with around 90% observed a single time. Material: peripheral blood, obtained on day 0 of AZD1222 vaccination. The receptors derive from an adult in good health. CDR3s include the opening cysteine and the closing phenylalanine or tryptophan. A D gene is named only where the DNA matches it firmly. Clone size is shown for a subset of rows, as once, few, many or a class of expanded clone.

cdr3_nt: TGTGCCAGCAGCCCGGGGGGGGCGGCTCCTGGAAACACCATATATTTT; cdr3_aa: CASSPGGAAPGNTIYF; d_call: -; clone_size: -; j_call: TRBJ1-3; v_call: TRBV5-4
cdr3_nt: TGTGCCAGCAGTGAACCGGGACGGATGAACACTGAAGCTTTCTTT; cdr3_aa: CASSEPGRMNTEAFF; d_call: -; clone_size: once; j_call: TRBJ1-1; v_call: TRBV6-1
cdr3_nt: TGTGCCAGCAGCGTAGGCACCCTCGGGGAATCACCCCTCCACTTT; cdr3_aa: CASSVGTLGESPLHF; d_call: -; clone_size: -; j_call: TRBJ1-6; v_call: TRBV9
cdr3_nt: TGTGCCAGCACCGAAGGGACAGTTAAAACTAATGAAAAACTGTTTTTT; cdr3_aa: CASTEGTVKTNEKLFF; d_call: TRBD1; clone_size: -; j_call: TRBJ1-4; v_call: TRBV11-2
cdr3_nt: TGTGCCAGCAGCCCTGTTGCGGACAGTACATTCACCGGGGAGCTGTTTTTT; cdr3_aa: CASSPVADSTFTGELFF; d_call: -; clone_size: -; j_call: TRBJ2-2; v_call: TRBV7-6
cdr3_nt: TGTGCCAGTAGTATTACAGGGGGGGCTGAAGCTTTCTTT; cdr3_aa: CASSITGGAEAFF; d_call: TRBD1; clone_size: -; j_call: TRBJ1-1; v_call: TRBV19
cdr3_nt: TGTGCCAGCAGTTATTTTTGGGGGCGCCTGGGGGAGACCCAGTACTTC; cdr3_aa: CASSYFWGRLGETQYF; d_call: -; clone_size: -; j_call: TRBJ2-5; v_call: TRBV6-5
cdr3_nt: TGTGCCAGCAGCTTAGAGGGTTGGCAAGAGACCCAGTACTTC; cdr3_aa: CASSLEGWQETQYF; d_call: -; clone_size: -; j_call: TRBJ2-5; v_call: TRBV7-6
cdr3_nt: TGTGCCAGCAGCCACCAAAGGGGGACAGGGGGAACTGAAGCTTTCTTT; cdr3_aa: CASSHQRGTGGTEAFF; d_call: TRBD1; clone_size: few; j_call: TRBJ1-1; v_call: TRBV3-1/TRBV3-2
cdr3_nt: TGTGCCAGCAGCCAAGTATCACAGGGGGATGAGACCCAGTACTTC; cdr3_aa: CASSQVSQGDETQYF; d_call: TRBD1; clone_size: -; j_call: TRBJ2-5; v_call: TRBV4-2
cdr3_nt: TGCGCCAGCAGCCCCCAGGGACATGTGGATGGCTACACCTTC; cdr3_aa: CASSPQGHVDGYTF; d_call: -; clone_size: -; j_call: TRBJ1-2; v_call: TRBV5-1
cdr3_nt: TGTGCCAGCAGCTTGGTCGGGAGCGGCAACACAGATACGCAGTATTTT; cdr3_aa: CASSLVGSGNTDTQYF; d_call: -; clone_size: -; j_call: TRBJ2-3; v_call: TRBV5-6
cdr3_nt: TGTGCCATCGGGAACCGGGACGGGACCTACGAGCAGTACTTC; cdr3_aa: CAIGNRDGTYEQYF; d_call: -; clone_size: -; j_call: TRBJ2-7; v_call: TRBV10-3
cdr3_nt: TGTGCCAGCAGCCGGGCACCGGGACAGGGGAAGGAGACCCAGTACTTC; cdr3_aa: CASSRAPGQGKETQYF; d_call: TRBD1; clone_size: -; j_call: TRBJ2-5; v_call: TRBV28
cdr3_nt: TGTGCCAGCACCGAACAGGCAGGGGGAAGCACAGATACGCAGTATTTT; cdr3_aa: CASTEQAGGSTDTQYF; d_call: TRBD1; clone_size: -; j_call: TRBJ2-3; v_call: TRBV6-6
cdr3_nt: TGTGCCAGCAGCTTCACAGGGAATTCGAACACTGAAGCTTTCTTT; cdr3_aa: CASSFTGNSNTEAFF; d_call: -; clone_size: few; j_call: TRBJ1-1; v_call: TRBV7-9
cdr3_nt: TGTGCCAGCAGTCTGGGACTTCAAGAGACCCAGTACTTC; cdr3_aa: CASSLGLQETQYF; d_call: -; clone_size: -; j_call: TRBJ2-5; v_call: TRBV6-5
cdr3_nt: TGTGCCAGCAGTATACAGGGGGCGGTAGGTGAAAAACTGTTTTTT; cdr3_aa: CASSIQGAVGEKLFF; d_call: TRBD1; clone_size: -; j_call: TRBJ1-4; v_call: TRBV6-5
cdr3_nt: TGTGCCAGCAGTTTAAGAGGGGGGAGGATAGTAACTGAAGCTTTCTTT; cdr3_aa: CASSLRGGRIVTEAFF; d_call: -; clone_size: -; j_call: TRBJ1-1; v_call: TRBV27
cdr3_nt: TGTGCCAGCAGCCAAGTCCGGGGGGGCACGACAGATACGCAGTATTTT; cdr3_aa: CASSQVRGGTTDTQYF; d_call: TRBD2; clone_size: -; j_call: TRBJ2-3; v_call: TRBV14
cdr3_nt: TGCGCCAGCAGCCACCGTAGGGGTAATTCACCCCTCCACTTT; cdr3_aa: CASSHRRGNSPLHF; d_call: -; clone_size: -; j_call: TRBJ1-6; v_call: TRBV10-1
cdr3_nt: TGCAGTGCTAGTAGGCACTACGAGCAGTACTTC; cdr3_aa: CSASRHYEQYF; d_call: -; clone_size: -; j_call: TRBJ2-7; v_call: TRBV20-1
cdr3_nt: TGTGCCAGCAGCCAAGGGGGCGCGGACGAGCAGTACTTC; cdr3_aa: CASSQGGADEQYF; d_call: -; clone_size: -; j_call: TRBJ2-7; v_call: TRBV3-1/TRBV3-2
cdr3_nt: TGTGCCTGGAGGACCCATGGCTACGAGCAGTACTTC; cdr3_aa: CAWRTHGYEQYF; d_call: -; clone_size: -; j_call: TRBJ2-7; v_call: TRBV30
cdr3_nt: TGTGCCAGCAGTCGACAGGGAGATGGCTACACCTTC; cdr3_aa: CASSRQGDGYTF; d_call: TRBD1; clone_size: -; j_call: TRBJ1-2; v_call: TRBV6-5
cdr3_nt: TGTGCCAGTACTCAGACAGGGTTCAATGAAAAACTGTTTTTT; cdr3_aa: CASTQTGFNEKLFF; d_call: TRBD1; clone_size: -; j_call: TRBJ1-4; v_call: TRBV19